This T cell receptor beta chain derives from a study of T-cell reconstitution after alpha-beta-depleted transplantation in children. Study-wide points: Roughly two months post-transplant, alpha-beta T cells reportedly originated from several hundred graft clones that had expanded.

CDR3 length: 14 residues. The germline V gene encodes CDR1 MNHEY and CDR2 SMNVEV (reference sequence). V shed 7 bases and J shed 3 bases, with 16 bases lying between them. This clonotype was recorded a few times. As yet, its antigen is unknown. The authors prepared the TCRbeta library with unique molecular identifiers. TCRdb reanalysed the PCR reads using MiXCR and keeps one entry per CDR3 protein. The sample carries around 580,000 distinct CDR3 sequences, 27% recorded once. Material: PBMCs, obtained before TCRalphabeta/CD19-depleted stem cell transplant. The chain joins TRBV27 to TRBJ2-7; possible D gene TRBD1, 6 bases. This sequence originates from a boy younger than two with Wiskott-Aldrich syndrome, due to receive a stem cell transplant. The CDR3: CASNPSGQLYEQYF. The CDR3 bases are TGTGCCAGCAACCCCTCAGGACAGCTCTACGAGCAGTACTTC.